These 5 T cell receptor beta chains were all obtained from the same sample, sequenced in a study of blood T cells in healthy people across ages. Using a J-beta primer mix together with a sample-barcoded 5' primer, a second PCR was run for roughly 7 to 11 cycles. TCRdb reprocessed the 5' RACE reads with MiXCR, giving one entry per CDR3 protein. There are about 1.8 million distinct CDR3 sequences in the sample; 40% to 55% occur only once, and 2.1% lies in the top ten. The sample consisted of blood. The receptors here all came from a middle-aged woman in good health.

The chain recombines TRBV5-1 with TRBJ2-1; D is ambiguous. V was trimmed by 4 bases and J by 8 bases, leaving 13 bases between them. Germline-derived CDR1 and CDR2 are SGHRS and YFSETQ. The CDR3 spans 13 residues. The CDR3 here is CASSPVGGYEQFF. The DNA of the CDR3 is TGCGCCAGCAGCCCCGTAGGTGGGTATGAGCAGTTCTTC.

Concerning this clonotype: A single base separates this from a much larger clone, so it may be a read error. This chain uses TRBV4-3 with TRBJ2-5; D tentatively reads TRBD1 or TRBD2 (5 bases each). The end of the DNA fits TRBJ2-7 better, so the J call may be wrong. The CDR3 has 15 amino acids. In germline, CDR1 is LGHNA, CDR2 YSLEER. CDR3 DNA: TGCACCAGCAGCCAAGTTATCGGGGCTGGCTACGAGCAGTACTTC. It translates to CTSSQVIGAGYEQYF.

The chain has TRBV7-6 and TRBJ2-5; 9 nucleotides align to TRBD1. Per the germline V gene, CDR1 is SGHVS and CDR2 is FNYEAQ. With 4 bases clipped from V and 4 bases from J, the junction kept 10 bases outside the gene matches. The CDR3 consists of 16 residues. This CDR3 reads CASSSTGGAGRETQYF. CDR3 DNA sequence: TGTGCCAGCAGCTCTACAGGGGGCGCAGGACGAGAGACCCAGTACTTC. Combining the CDR3 with reference TRBV7-6 and TRBJ2-5 gives the whole variable domain GAGVSQSPRYKVTKRGQDVALRCDPISGHVSLYWYRQALGQGPEFLTYFNYEAQQDKSGLPNDRFSAERPEGSISTLTIQRTEQRDSAMYRCASSSTGGAGRETQYFGPGTRLLVL.

This rearrangement joins TRBV12-5 to TRBJ2-5, with D possibly matching TRBD2 (6 bases). Germline lookup yields CDR1 LGHNT and CDR2 FRNRAP. The CDR3 is 12 amino acids. Trimming shortened V by 3 bases and J by 7 bases, and 9 bases separated the two germline ends. The chain's CDR3 is CASGFSGRTQYF. DNA for the CDR3: TGTGCTAGTGGTTTTAGCGGCCGGACCCAGTACTTC. The full variable domain, with the rest looked up from reference TRBV12-5 and TRBJ2-5, is DARVTQTPRHKVTEMGQEVTMRCQPILGHNTVFWYRQTMMQGLELLAYFRNRAPLDDSGMPKDRFSAEMPDATLATLKIQPSEPRDSAVYFCASGFSGRTQYFGPGTRLLVL.

This clonotype appeared a single time. The chain carries TRBV10-2 and TRBJ1-1; perhaps TRBD1 as D (6 bases). Trimming took off 2 bases at V and 10 bases at J, with 11 bases between the two ends. Germline V lookup: CDR1 WSHSY, CDR2 SAAADI. The CDR3 loop spans 12 amino acids. CDR3 loop: CASSEAGVRAFF. In nucleotides, the CDR3 is TGCGCCAGCAGTGAGGCAGGGGTGAGAGCTTTCTTT.